A selection of T cell receptor beta chains follows, all from one sample in a study of cytomegalovirus exposure and HLA in healthy donors. This table comes from immunoSEQ multiplex PCR, and its TCRdb copy is limited to in-frame clones, with some not included. The table lists 150,000 or so clones, approximately 73% of them singletons. The material sequenced was PBMCs. Receptor source: a woman aged 18-30 years in good health and CMV-seronegative. Both conserved end residues are part of each CDR3. The order of the fields is CDR3 protein, CDR3 DNA, D gene, clone size, V gene, J gene, CDR3 length. The D gene is left open where the match is weak. Only part of the rows carry a size: once, few, many, or a class if the clone is expanded.

CDR3 protein: CASSLGRGLAKNIQYF; CDR3 DNA: TGTGCCAGCAGTTTAGGCAGGGGATTAGCCAAAAACATTCAGTACTTC; D gene: .; clone size: few; V gene: TRBV28; J gene: TRBJ2-4; CDR3 length: 16
CDR3 protein: CASSGQGQLGFNNQPQHF; CDR3 DNA: TGCGCCAGCAGCGGACAGGGACAGCTGGGATTTAACAATCAGCCCCAGCATTTT; D gene: TRBD1; clone size: .; V gene: TRBV5-1; J gene: TRBJ1-5; CDR3 length: 18
CDR3 protein: CASSQEEGQPQHF; CDR3 DNA: TGCGCCAGCAGCCAAGAAGAGGGTCAGCCCCAGCATTTT; D gene: .; clone size: few; V gene: TRBV4-3; J gene: TRBJ1-5; CDR3 length: 13
CDR3 protein: CASSSLDRGESYGYTF; CDR3 DNA: TGTGCCAGCAGCTCGCTGGACAGGGGGGAAAGCTATGGCTACACCTTC; D gene: TRBD1; clone size: .; V gene: TRBV7-9; J gene: TRBJ1-2; CDR3 length: 16
CDR3 protein: CASSEIPVGRAFANTGELFF; CDR3 DNA: TGTGCCAGCAGTGAGATACCTGTCGGGAGGGCCTTCGCGAACACCGGGGAGCTGTTTTTT; D gene: TRBD2; clone size: .; V gene: TRBV2; J gene: TRBJ2-2; CDR3 length: 20
CDR3 protein: CASSEVVGGANTEAFF; CDR3 DNA: TGTGCCAGCAGTGAAGTAGTCGGGGGAGCGAACACTGAAGCTTTCTTT; D gene: .; clone size: .; V gene: TRBV25-1; J gene: TRBJ1-1; CDR3 length: 16
CDR3 protein: CASSPRSATNEKLFF; CDR3 DNA: TGCGCCAGCAGCCCTCGTTCTGCAACTAATGAAAAACTGTTTTTT; D gene: .; clone size: .; V gene: TRBV4-3; J gene: TRBJ1-4; CDR3 length: 15
CDR3 protein: CASSLGQANTEAFF; CDR3 DNA: TGTGCCAGCAGCCTCGGACAGGCGAACACTGAAGCTTTCTTT; D gene: TRBD1; clone size: .; V gene: TRBV7-9; J gene: TRBJ1-1; CDR3 length: 14
CDR3 protein: CASSRRGGSGGDNEQFF; CDR3 DNA: TGTGCCAGCAGCCGCCGAGGGGGTAGCGGGGGGGACAATGAGCAGTTCTTC; D gene: TRBD2; clone size: .; V gene: TRBV7-3; J gene: TRBJ2-1; CDR3 length: 17
CDR3 protein: CASSSWTSGRFNEQFF; CDR3 DNA: TGTGCCAGCAGCTCTTGGACTAGCGGGAGATTTAATGAGCAGTTCTTC; D gene: TRBD2; clone size: few; V gene: TRBV11-2; J gene: TRBJ2-1; CDR3 length: 16
CDR3 protein: CASSRGQYSNQPQHF; CDR3 DNA: TGTGCCAGCAGCCGAGGACAGTATAGCAATCAGCCCCAGCATTTT; D gene: .; clone size: .; V gene: TRBV6-5; J gene: TRBJ1-5; CDR3 length: 15
CDR3 protein: CASSRRWGENTEAFF; CDR3 DNA: TGCGCCAGCAGCCGACGATGGGGGGAAAACACTGAAGCTTTCTTT; D gene: .; clone size: .; V gene: TRBV4-3; J gene: TRBJ1-1; CDR3 length: 15
CDR3 protein: CASSLQPVTGEQYF; CDR3 DNA: TGTGCCAGCAGCTTACAGCCAGTAACGGGCGAGCAGTACTTC; D gene: .; clone size: .; V gene: TRBV7-2; J gene: TRBJ2-7; CDR3 length: 14
CDR3 protein: CASSGSSNTGELFF; CDR3 DNA: TGTGCCAGCAGCGGATCTAGCAACACCGGGGAGCTGTTTTTT; D gene: .; clone size: few; V gene: TRBV9; J gene: TRBJ2-2; CDR3 length: 14
CDR3 protein: CASSQAAGRGSNQPQHF; CDR3 DNA: TGCGCCAGCAGCCAAGCGGCGGGGAGGGGTAGCAATCAGCCCCAGCATTTT; D gene: .; clone size: .; V gene: TRBV4-1; J gene: TRBJ1-5; CDR3 length: 17
CDR3 protein: CASSPETGTYEQYF; CDR3 DNA: TGCGCCAGCAGCCCGGAGACAGGTACCTACGAGCAGTACTTC; D gene: .; clone size: few; V gene: TRBV5-1; J gene: TRBJ2-7; CDR3 length: 14
CDR3 protein: CASSLLLAGGNEQFF; CDR3 DNA: TGCGCCAGCAGCTTGTTACTAGCGGGGGGGAATGAGCAGTTCTTC; D gene: TRBD2; clone size: .; V gene: TRBV5-1; J gene: TRBJ2-1; CDR3 length: 15
CDR3 protein: CASSTTGGVYEQYF; CDR3 DNA: TGTGCCAGTAGTACGACAGGGGGTGTCTACGAGCAGTACTTC; D gene: TRBD1; clone size: .; V gene: TRBV19; J gene: TRBJ2-7; CDR3 length: 14
CDR3 protein: CASSNRDSGNTIYF; CDR3 DNA: TGTGCCAGCAGCAACAGGGACTCTGGAAACACCATATATTTT; D gene: .; clone size: .; V gene: TRBV14; J gene: TRBJ1-3; CDR3 length: 14
CDR3 protein: CASSERQGAGRRNTIYF; CDR3 DNA: TGTGCCAGCAGTGAACGACAGGGGGCCGGGAGGAGAAACACCATATATTTT; D gene: TRBD1; clone size: .; V gene: TRBV6-1; J gene: TRBJ1-3; CDR3 length: 17
CDR3 protein: CASSPPSFNYGYTF; CDR3 DNA: TGTGCCAGCTCACCACCTAGCTTTAACTATGGCTACACCTTC; D gene: .; clone size: .; V gene: TRBV18; J gene: TRBJ1-2; CDR3 length: 14
CDR3 protein: CASNDRAGGYTF; CDR3 DNA: TGTGCCAGCAACGACAGGGCTGGTGGCTACACCTTC; D gene: TRBD1; clone size: .; V gene: TRBV11-2; J gene: TRBJ1-2; CDR3 length: 12
CDR3 protein: CASSLGQMNTEAFF; CDR3 DNA: TGTGCCAGCAGTTTGGGACAGATGAACACTGAAGCTTTCTTT; D gene: TRBD1; clone size: .; V gene: TRBV27; J gene: TRBJ1-1; CDR3 length: 14
CDR3 protein: CASSESGYTDTQYF; CDR3 DNA: TGTGCCAGCAGCGAATCAGGCTACACAGATACGCAGTATTTT; D gene: .; clone size: .; V gene: TRBV9; J gene: TRBJ2-3; CDR3 length: 14
CDR3 protein: CASGLGQANTGELFF; CDR3 DNA: TGTGCTAGTGGTTTGGGACAGGCGAACACCGGGGAGCTGTTTTTT; D gene: .; clone size: .; V gene: TRBV12-5; J gene: TRBJ2-2; CDR3 length: 15
CDR3 protein: CASSLAGRGNTIYF; CDR3 DNA: TGCGCCAGCAGCTTGGCGGGTAGGGGAAACACCATATATTTT; D gene: .; clone size: .; V gene: TRBV5-1; J gene: TRBJ1-3; CDR3 length: 14
CDR3 protein: CASSGWGENSPLHF; CDR3 DNA: TGTGCCAGCAGCGGGTGGGGGGAGAATTCACCCCTCCACTTT; D gene: .; clone size: .; V gene: TRBV9; J gene: TRBJ1-6; CDR3 length: 14
CDR3 protein: CASSSGTGVETQYF; CDR3 DNA: TGTGCCAGCAGCTCCGGGACAGGGGTAGAGACCCAGTACTTC; D gene: TRBD1; clone size: .; V gene: TRBV5-4; J gene: TRBJ2-5; CDR3 length: 14
CDR3 protein: CASSAIAGGEEQYF; CDR3 DNA: TGTGCCAGCAGTGCAATAGCGGGGGGGGAAGAGCAGTACTTC; D gene: TRBD2; clone size: .; V gene: TRBV7-3; J gene: TRBJ2-7; CDR3 length: 14
CDR3 protein: CASSESGGDTEAFF; CDR3 DNA: TGTGCCAGCAGCGAGAGCGGGGGCGACACTGAAGCTTTCTTT; D gene: .; clone size: once; V gene: TRBV7-2; J gene: TRBJ1-1; CDR3 length: 14
CDR3 protein: CASSLQGDGTDTQYF; CDR3 DNA: TGTGCCAGCAGCTTACAGGGGGATGGCACAGATACGCAGTATTTT; D gene: TRBD1; clone size: .; V gene: TRBV5-5; J gene: TRBJ2-3; CDR3 length: 15
CDR3 protein: CASGLLQGGIAGANVLTF; CDR3 DNA: TGTGCTAGTGGTTTGCTACAGGGGGGGATAGCTGGGGCCAACGTCCTGACTTTC; D gene: .; clone size: .; V gene: TRBV12-5; J gene: TRBJ2-6; CDR3 length: 18
CDR3 protein: CASSSPIRTSGAFQETQYF; CDR3 DNA: TGTGCCAGCAGTTCGCCAATACGGACTAGCGGGGCTTTCCAAGAGACCCAGTACTTC; D gene: TRBD2; clone size: few; V gene: TRBV28; J gene: TRBJ2-5; CDR3 length: 19
CDR3 protein: CASSSTGDYGYTF; CDR3 DNA: TGCGCCAGCAGCTCGACAGGGGACTATGGCTACACCTTC; D gene: TRBD1; clone size: .; V gene: TRBV5-1; J gene: TRBJ1-2; CDR3 length: 13
CDR3 protein: CASSHVQGAEANVLTF; CDR3 DNA: TGCGCCAGCAGCCATGTACAGGGGGCGGAGGCCAACGTCCTGACTTTC; D gene: TRBD1; clone size: .; V gene: TRBV4-3; J gene: TRBJ2-6; CDR3 length: 16
CDR3 protein: CASSYSGGNNEQFF; CDR3 DNA: TGTGCCAGCAGTTACTCGGGGGGAAACAATGAGCAGTTCTTC; D gene: .; clone size: .; V gene: TRBV6-6; J gene: TRBJ2-1; CDR3 length: 14
CDR3 protein: CASSPRGDRVTNEQFF; CDR3 DNA: TGTGCCAGCAGCCCCCGCGGGGACAGGGTCACAAATGAGCAGTTCTTC; D gene: TRBD1; clone size: .; V gene: TRBV7-2; J gene: TRBJ2-1; CDR3 length: 16
CDR3 protein: CASSFLAGGVRNEQFF; CDR3 DNA: TGTGCCAGCAGCTTCCTAGCGGGGGGGGTACGCAATGAGCAGTTCTTC; D gene: TRBD2; clone size: .; V gene: TRBV5-6; J gene: TRBJ2-1; CDR3 length: 16
CDR3 protein: CASSLGLRTNTEAFF; CDR3 DNA: TGTGCCAGCAGCTTAGGACTCCGGACGAACACTGAAGCTTTCTTT; D gene: .; clone size: .; V gene: TRBV5-5; J gene: TRBJ1-1; CDR3 length: 15
CDR3 protein: CASSFDSLNTEAFF; CDR3 DNA: TGCGCCAGCAGCTTTGATAGTTTGAACACTGAAGCTTTCTTT; D gene: .; clone size: .; V gene: TRBV5-1; J gene: TRBJ1-1; CDR3 length: 14
CDR3 protein: CASSLREAAANEQFF; CDR3 DNA: TGTGCCAGCAGCTTGCGAGAGGCTGCGGCCAATGAGCAGTTCTTC; D gene: .; clone size: few; V gene: TRBV5-6; J gene: TRBJ2-1; CDR3 length: 15
CDR3 protein: CASSSRYEQYF; CDR3 DNA: TGTGCCAGCAGTTCTAGGTACGAGCAGTACTTC; D gene: .; clone size: .; V gene: TRBV6-1; J gene: TRBJ2-7; CDR3 length: 11
CDR3 protein: CASSLSSPVGNQPQHF; CDR3 DNA: TGTGCCAGCAGTTTATCTTCCCCGGTGGGCAATCAGCCCCAGCATTTT; D gene: .; clone size: .; V gene: TRBV28; J gene: TRBJ1-5; CDR3 length: 16
CDR3 protein: CASSSGYNTEAFF; CDR3 DNA: TGTGCCAGCAGTTCGGGGTATAACACTGAAGCTTTCTTT; D gene: .; clone size: .; V gene: TRBV7-3; J gene: TRBJ1-1; CDR3 length: 13
CDR3 protein: CSVEDQKVRLAGGYEQFF; CDR3 DNA: TGCAGCGTTGAAGATCAGAAAGTCCGACTAGCGGGAGGCTATGAGCAGTTCTTC; D gene: TRBD2; clone size: .; V gene: TRBV29-1; J gene: TRBJ2-1; CDR3 length: 18
CDR3 protein: CASSLAYGVRKFF; CDR3 DNA: TGTGCCAGCAGCTTAGCGTACGGGGTAAGGAAGTTCTTC; D gene: .; clone size: .; V gene: TRBV7-7; J gene: TRBJ2-1; CDR3 length: 13
CDR3 protein: CASSSHRGSGNTIYF; CDR3 DNA: TGTGCCAGCAGTTCCCATAGGGGGTCTGGAAACACCATATATTTT; D gene: .; clone size: few; V gene: TRBV2; J gene: TRBJ1-3; CDR3 length: 15
CDR3 protein: CASTGLAGGGGELFF; CDR3 DNA: TGTGCCAGCACTGGACTAGCGGGAGGGGGCGGGGAGCTGTTTTTT; D gene: TRBD2; clone size: few; V gene: TRBV2; J gene: TRBJ2-2; CDR3 length: 15
CDR3 protein: CASSLRQVNTEAFF; CDR3 DNA: TGTGCCAGCAGCTTACGGCAGGTGAACACTGAAGCTTTCTTT; D gene: .; clone size: .; V gene: TRBV7-2; J gene: TRBJ1-1; CDR3 length: 14
CDR3 protein: CATSSSGTGALAFF; CDR3 DNA: TGTGCCACCAGCAGCTCCGGGACTGGGGCACTAGCTTTCTTT; D gene: .; clone size: few; V gene: TRBV15; J gene: TRBJ1-1; CDR3 length: 14